The count of the clone carrying this T cell receptor (beta chain) is one. The data originate from a study of cytomegalovirus exposure and HLA in healthy donors. The CDR3 covers 14 residues. The germline gives CDR1 KGHSH, CDR2 LQKENI. The V end lost 0 bases, the J end lost 3 bases, and 5 bases lay between the germline ends. The repertoire was sequenced with immunoSEQ multiplex PCR; TCRdb's copy has only in-frame clones and lacks some. The repertoire holds about 220,000 clones, roughly 89% seen once, with about 2.5% in the top ten. This TCR was sampled from a man aged 18 to 29 in good health and CMV-seronegative. The sequenced sample was PBMCs. The chain recombines TRBV18 with TRBJ1-4; D remains ambiguous. For the CDR3, the DNA is TGTGCCAGCTCACCACCGAGGCCTAATGAAAAACTGTTTTTT. This codes for CASSPPRPNEKLFF.